These T cell receptor beta chains were read from a single sample in a study of blood T cell repertoires in COVID-19. TCRdb's copy holds only in-frame clones and misses some; the assay was immunoSEQ multiplex PCR. This table holds under 500,000 clones, about 89% found once. The specimen was peripheral blood. These receptors all come from a woman aged 25 to 39 with acute or convalescent COVID-19. CDR3s include the opening cysteine and the closing phenylalanine or tryptophan.

v_gene	j_gene	CDR3aa
TRBV7-2	TRBJ2-1	CASSLVWTGENEQFF
TRBV5-6	TRBJ1-2	CASSFGTIVVYGYTF
TRBV4-2	TRBJ1-2	CASSQVGGVDYGYTF
TRBV15	TRBJ1-5	CATSRGETRGPQHF
TRBV29-1	TRBJ2-1	CSVAGGVGEQFF
TRBV12-1	TRBJ2-2	CASSFGRRGFRTGELFF
TRBV10-2	TRBJ2-1	CASSVQGGYNEQFF
TRBV28	TRBJ2-7	CASRNRQGYEQYF
TRBV28	TRBJ1-2	CASETETGGWDYGYTF
TRBV5-1	TRBJ2-1	CASSSGTSGARDNEQFF
TRBV5-4	TRBJ2-4	CASHRGGNDQNIQYF
TRBV18	TRBJ1-1	CASQGVKAEAFF
TRBV6-2/TRBV6-3	TRBJ2-2	CASSLAGGPGELFF
TRBV6-2/TRBV6-3	TRBJ2-7	CASSYSITGNFYEQYF
TRBV4-1	TRBJ1-3	CASSHRTGTGNTIYF
TRBV3-1/TRBV3-2	TRBJ2-1	CASSQGSRVGSEQFF
TRBV29-1	TRBJ2-2	CSVESLDRGAGELFF
TRBV2	TRBJ1-2	CAKSGTADGYTF
TRBV7-9	TRBJ1-5	CASSAVGGNQPQHF
TRBV6-1	TRBJ2-5	CASSAPAGGLKKTQYF
TRBV12-3/TRBV12-4	TRBJ1-2	CASSGLTGGGYTF
TRBV18	TRBJ2-6	CASSPDGMGSGANVLTF
TRBV5-6	TRBJ2-1	CASSVGQGAYNEQFF
TRBV6-8	TRBJ2-7	CARTGVSYEQYF
TRBV9	TRBJ2-5	CASSVGASGGQETQYF
TRBV6-6	TRBJ1-1	CASSYGSPMNTEAFF
TRBV4-1	TRBJ2-1	CASSQGQQGVYEQFF
TRBV27	TRBJ2-3	CASSPKVGTSGGADLADTQYF
TRBV28	TRBJ1-1	CASSLGSLNTEAFF
TRBV2	TRBJ2-5	CASSGGAPYETQYF
TRBV9	TRBJ2-2	CASSLTGFRGNTGELFF
TRBV27	TRBJ2-5	CASRQTRKETQYF
TRBV10-1	TRBJ2-1	CASSTSGGAYGSVNEQFF
TRBV2	TRBJ2-5	CASRVAGAQETQYF
TRBV5-6	TRBJ2-1	CASSRLSGAGNEQFF
TRBV5-1	TRBJ2-3	CASSLDSGQGSDTQYF